These 21 T cell receptor beta chains were sequenced from one sample in a study of OX40 agonist ivuxolimab in advanced cancers. Profiled with immunoSEQ multiplex PCR; TCRdb holds only in-frame clones, not every one. The table lists approximately 18,000 clones, roughly 90% of them singletons. Sequenced here: CD4+ or CD8+ T cells sorted from blood, sampled in a trial of the OX40 agonist ivuxolimab. The receptors were sampled from an adult with an advanced solid tumor such as melanoma, head and neck, liver or kidney cancer.

The chain carries TRBV6-5 and TRBJ2-7; perhaps TRBD1 as D (5 bases). Trimming left V 3 bases short and J 5 bases short, with 14 bases between. Germline V gene data show CDR1 as MNHEY and CDR2 as SVGAGI. CDR3 length: 14 amino acids. CDR3 amino acids: CASSYGAGLNEQYF. CDR3 sequence (DNA): TGTGCCAGCAGTTATGGGGCAGGGCTCAACGAGCAGTACTTC.

The chain combines TRBV5-1 with TRBJ1-1; 10 bases align to TRBD1. Trimming at V came to 3 bases and at J to 0 bases, leaving 11 bases not matched to a gene. The length of the CDR3 is 18 residues. Germline V lookup: CDR1 SGHRS, CDR2 YFSETQ. The CDR3 reads CASSSRPGTGALNTEAFF. The CDR3 bases are TGCGCCAGCAGCTCCAGACCCGGGACAGGGGCTTTGAACACTGAAGCTTTCTTT.

This CDR3 reads CASSASGMGTYEQYF. The DNA for the CDR3 is TGTGCCAGCAGCGCTAGCGGGATGGGGACCTACGAGCAGTACTTC. The chain links TRBV7-9 to TRBJ2-7, with 9 bases fitting TRBD2. The V gene's germline CDR1 is SEHNR and CDR2 FQNEAQ (reference sequence). The CDR3 spans 15 residues. V gave up 5 bases and J gave up 2 bases; unmatched junction bases: 7.

V and J are TRBV19 and TRBJ1-1; D call uncertain. Trimming stripped 6 bases from V and 0 bases from J, with 14 bases between. The CDR3 totals 15 residues. CDR1 is LNHDA, CDR2 SQIVND, per germline (reference sequence). In nucleotides, the CDR3 is TGTGCCAGTAGCGACTTCGGGAGAGTGAACACTGAAGCTTTCTTT. Protein sequence: CASSDFGRVNTEAFF.

This clone was detected only once. The chain uses TRBV11-2 and TRBJ2-1; 11 bases map to TRBD2. The CDR3 is made up of 18 amino acids. With V trimmed by 5 bases and J by 6 bases, 15 bases remained unmatched. The germline gives CDR1 SGHAT, CDR2 FQNNGV. DNA for the CDR3: TGTGCCAGCAGCCCTAGCCGGAAACTAGCGGGAGTTAGCAATGAGCAGTTCTTC. It translates to CASSPSRKLAGVSNEQFF.

This chain uses TRBV5-6 with TRBJ2-7, with 7 bases aligning to TRBD2. The V gene end was trimmed by 4 bases and the J gene end by 6 bases; junction bases not matched to a gene: 10. The CDR3 runs to 14 residues. The germline CDR1 and CDR2 sequences are SGHDT and YYEEEE. CDR3 region: CASSPLGGGREQYF. The CDR3 nucleotides read TGTGCCAGCAGCCCTCTTGGGGGGGGACGCGAGCAGTACTTC.

In its sample, this clone was seen a few times. The chain has TRBV19 and TRBJ2-2; 12 nucleotides agree with TRBD1. The germline V gene encodes CDR1 LNHDA and CDR2 SQIVND (reference sequence). V shed 1 base and J 7 bases; nucleotides not matched to a gene: 4. This CDR3 has 16 amino acids. In nucleotides, the CDR3 is TGTGCCAGTAGTATAGTGGGACAGGGGGCATTCGGGGAGCTGTTTTTT. Amino acid sequence: CASSIVGQGAFGELFF. The whole variable domain, remainder taken from reference TRBV19 and TRBJ2-2, is DGGITQSPKYLFRKEGQNVTLSCEQNLNHDAMYWYRQDPGQGLRLIYYSQIVNDFQKGDIAEGYSVSREKKESFPLTVTSAQKNPTAFYLCASSIVGQGAFGELFFGEGSRLTVL.

Concerning this clone itself: Other DNA sequences in the same sample also yield this CDR3. This chain uses TRBV9 with TRBJ2-5; a possible D gene is TRBD1 (5 bases). This CDR3 has 14 amino acids. The germline CDR1 and CDR2 sequences are SGDLS and YYNGEE. V dropped 2 bases and J dropped 3 bases, with 11 bases sitting between them. The CDR3 protein is CASSVGAGEETQYF. In DNA form, the CDR3 reads TGTGCCAGCAGCGTTGGGGCAGGCGAAGAGACCCAGTACTTC.

This chain uses TRBV29-1 with TRBJ2-7; D perhaps matches TRBD1 (5 bases). This CDR3 comprises 12 residues. Trimming took 4 bases from V and 5 from J, leaving 12 bases between them. Germline CDR1 and CDR2: SQVTM and ANQGSEA. This CDR3 reads CSVAPRVDEQYF. Here the CDR3 DNA reads TGCAGCGTTGCCCCCAGGGTGGACGAGCAGTACTTC.

The chain uses TRBV2 and TRBJ2-7; 9 bases fit TRBD2. The CDR3 spans 15 residues. Per germline, CDR1 SNHLY and CDR2 FYNNEI. V was pared by 1 base and J by 5 bases, with 6 bases of the junction left unmatched. CDR3 residues: CASSEGSGRLDEQYF. Written as DNA, the CDR3 is TGTGCCAGCAGTGAAGGAAGCGGGAGGTTAGACGAGCAGTACTTC.

V and J are TRBV7-2 and TRBJ1-1; TRBD1 might be the D (5 bases). Germline V gives CDR1 SGHTA, CDR2 FQGNSA. The CDR3 has 13 residues. V was pared by 3 bases and J by 4 bases, with 9 bases between. The CDR3 bases are TGTGCCAGCAGCTTGTTCGGGGGCACTGAAGCTTTCTTT. It codes for CASSLFGGTEAFF.

The chain recombines TRBV19 with TRBJ2-7, with D maybe TRBD2 (5 bases). Trimming took 0 bases from V and 2 from J, leaving 14 bases between them. The CDR3 has 16 residues. Germline values: CDR1 LNHDA, CDR2 SQIVND (reference sequence). The CDR3 DNA sequence: TGTGCCAGTAGTATAGATAACAGCGGAAACCCCTACGAGCAGTACTTC. As protein: CASSIDNSGNPYEQYF. Filled out from reference TRBV19 and TRBJ2-7, the complete variable domain reads DGGITQSPKYLFRKEGQNVTLSCEQNLNHDAMYWYRQDPGQGLRLIYYSQIVNDFQKGDIAEGYSVSREKKESFPLTVTSAQKNPTAFYLCASSIDNSGNPYEQYFGPGTRLTVT.

The rearrangement uses TRBV5-1 and TRBJ2-5; D is possibly TRBD1 (6 bases). This CDR3 contains 14 residues. Germline loops: CDR1 SGHRS, CDR2 YFSETQ. Trimming removed 0 bases from V and 4 bases from J, with 10 bases in between. The CDR3 region has the DNA TGCGCCAGCAGCTTGGCCAGGGGTCCAGAGACCCAGTACTTC. Amino acids: CASSLARGPETQYF.

Only one count was recorded for this clone. This chain uses TRBV15 with TRBJ2-5, with no clear D. CDR1 and CDR2 from the germline V gene are LNHNV and YYDKDF (reference sequence). Trimming cost V 5 bases and J 4 bases, with 14 bases left between them. This CDR3 spans 14 amino acids. The DNA of the CDR3 is TGTGCCACCAGCCCCCTGGGAACCGGAGAGACCCAGTACTTC. Amino acid sequence: CATSPLGTGETQYF.

V gene TRBV25-1 combines with J gene TRBJ1-1, with TRBD1 matching over 7 bases. This CDR3 has 14 amino acids. CDR1 is MGHDK, CDR2 SYGVNS, per germline. The ends lost 7 bases at V and 3 bases at J; junction bases unmatched: 8. The CDR3 nucleotides are TGTGCCAGCACTTCGGACAGGCGGTACACTGAAGCTTTCTTT. Translated, it gives CASTSDRRYTEAFF.

The CDR3 sequence is CASSLYGGYNSPLHF. As DNA, the CDR3 is TGTGCCAGCAGCTTGTATGGGGGCTATAATTCACCCCTCCACTTT. V and J are TRBV5-4 and TRBJ1-6; D perhaps matches TRBD1 (5 bases). Germline V gene data show CDR1 as SGHNT and CDR2 as YYREEE (reference sequence). The CDR3 has 15 residues. Deletions cut 1 base from V and 3 bases from J, with 8 bases between.

This clone has just one count. This chain uses TRBV7-8 with TRBJ1-5; TRBD1 agrees at 7 bases. The CDR3 is made up of 17 amino acids. V trimming: 5 bases; J trimming: 4 bases; junction bases outside the gene matches: 14. The germline V gene has CDR1 SGHVS and CDR2 FQNEAQ. The CDR3 sequence: CASSPLASGTANQPQHF. The CDR3 region has the DNA TGTGCCAGCAGCCCACTAGCGAGCGGGACAGCGAATCAGCCCCAGCATTTT.

The table lists this clone with a few counts. This chain connects TRBV6-5 to TRBJ1-5; possibly TRBD1 for D (6 bases). This CDR3 has 13 amino acids. Trimming shortened V by 5 bases and J by 3 bases, and 8 bases separated the two germline ends. Germline V lookup: CDR1 MNHEY, CDR2 SVGAGI. The CDR3 spells CASSRTVNQPQHF. CDR3 DNA: TGTGCCAGCAGTAGGACAGTCAATCAGCCCCAGCATTTT.

This chain joins TRBV5-1 and TRBJ2-2, with a weak D call TRBD1 (6 bases). The CDR3 is 14 amino acids. Deletions cut 1 base from V and 5 bases from J, with 9 bases between. Looked up from germline, CDR1 is SGHRS and CDR2 is YFSETQ. The CDR3 DNA reads TGCGCCAGCAGCTTGTTACAGGGAACCGGGGAGCTGTTTTTT. Protein product: CASSLLQGTGELFF.

In its sample, this clone was seen once. The rearrangement joins TRBV11-1 to TRBJ1-1; D not certain. Germline V gene data show CDR1 as SGHAT and CDR2 as FQDESV (reference sequence). CDR3 length: 14 amino acids. The V end lost 6 bases, the J end lost 1 base, and 12 bases lay between the germline ends. The CDR3 region has the DNA TGTGCCAGCAGGGGAGACCCGACGAACACTGAAGCTTTCTTT. It is translated as CASRGDPTNTEAFF.

This sequence joins TRBV5-1 and TRBJ2-1; tentative D call: TRBD2 (5 bases). This CDR3 is 14 amino acids long. Looked up from germline, CDR1 is SGHRS and CDR2 is YFSETQ. V shed 3 bases and J shed 5 bases, with 12 bases lying between them. The CDR3 here is CASSSMDLNNEQFF. In DNA, the CDR3 is TGCGCCAGCAGCTCAATGGACTTAAACAATGAGCAGTTCTTC.